These 25 T cell receptor beta chains came from one sample sequenced in a study of cytomegalovirus exposure and HLA in healthy donors. With 60 Vbeta and 13 Jbeta primers, the PCR was carried out. Clones were read by immunoSEQ multiplex PCR, and TCRdb kept only the in-frame ones, dropping some. The data contain about 70,000 clones, about 67% of them singletons. The sequenced sample was PBMCs. These receptors were taken from a human donor in good health.

V gene TRBV7-2 combines with J gene TRBJ1-2, with D hard to call. Trimming shortened V by 5 bases and J by 7 bases, and 23 bases separated the two germline ends. CDR1 is SGHTA and CDR2 is FQGNSA in the germline V gene. The CDR3 consists of 16 residues. CDR3 coding DNA: TGTGCCAGCAGCGGTCGGTACGGTTCCTCGTCGGTTGGCTACACCTTC. It specifies CASSGRYGSSSVGYTF.

The DNA for the CDR3 is TGTGCCAGCAGTCTCCGGACAGGGGGCAGTAACAATGAGCAGTTCTTC. This translates into CASSLRTGGSNNEQFF. This chain links TRBV27 with TRBJ2-1; the match to TRBD1 covers 11 bases. The CDR3 has 16 residues. Per germline, CDR1 MNHEY and CDR2 SMNVEV (reference sequence). V was clipped by 5 bases and J by 5 bases; unmatched bases: 8.

This clone has only a few counts. This sequence joins TRBV19 and TRBJ2-4, with 8 bases that match TRBD2. Unmatched junction bases numbered 8, after V lost 1 base and J lost 0 bases. Germline V gene sequence: CDR1 LNHDA, CDR2 SQIVND (reference sequence). This CDR3 is 18 amino acids long. The CDR3 loop reads CASSIGGGGRIAKNIQYF. The CDR3 nucleotides are TGTGCCAGTAGTATAGGGGGGGGCGGGAGGATAGCCAAAAACATTCAGTACTTC.

The V and J genes are TRBV5-4 and TRBJ2-7; 8 positions match TRBD2. The CDR3 loop spans 15 amino acids. Per germline, CDR1 SGHNT and CDR2 YYREEE (reference sequence). The junction had 8 bases not matched to a gene; V was cut back by 4 bases and J by 2 bases. The CDR3 here is CASSASSGSAYEQYF. The CDR3 DNA sequence: TGTGCCAGCAGCGCCTCTAGCGGGTCCGCCTACGAGCAGTACTTC.

The rearrangement uses TRBV5-5 and TRBJ2-1; weak D call: TRBD2 (6 bases). CDR3 length: 15 residues. The V and J ends lost 0 bases and 3 bases respectively, with 10 bases between them. Per germline, CDR1 SGHKS and CDR2 YYEKEE (reference sequence). The CDR3 region has the DNA TGTGCCAGCAGCTTGGCGGCGGGGTTCTACAATGAGCAGTTCTTC. The encoded protein is CASSLAAGFYNEQFF.

This clone turned up a few times. V usage is TRBV5-1 and J usage is TRBJ2-2, with TRBD1 matching 11 bases. J was trimmed by 3 bases and V by 0 bases; bases with no gene match: 7. Germline V gene data show CDR1 as SGHRS and CDR2 as YFSETQ. The CDR3 runs 18 residues. The DNA of the CDR3 is TGCGCCAGCAGCTTGGAGGACAGGGGGCGTTTGGACACCGGGGAGCTGTTTTTT. Amino acids: CASSLEDRGRLDTGELFF.

The sample holds a few counts of this clone. V and J are TRBV30 and TRBJ1-1, with a tentative D call TRBD1 (5 bases). Per germline, CDR1 GTSNPN and CDR2 SVGIG (reference sequence). V was cut by 4 bases and J by 1 base, with 13 bases left in between. There are 14 residues in the CDR3. As DNA, the CDR3 is TGTGCCTGGACCCCCGGGACTTCGAACACTGAAGCTTTCTTT. This encodes CAWTPGTSNTEAFF.

In this sample, this clone turned up a few times. V and J are TRBV19 and TRBJ1-3; D ambiguous. Germline-derived CDR1 and CDR2 are LNHDA and SQIVND (reference sequence). There are 15 residues in the CDR3. Trimming removed 6 bases at V and 0 bases at J, with 12 bases between. CDR3 nucleotides: TGTGCCAGTAGAAGCCCGAGGAGCTCTGGAAACACCATATATTTT. It specifies CASRSPRSSGNTIYF.

The rearrangement links TRBV30 to TRBJ1-2, with D perhaps matching TRBD1 (5 bases). CDR3 length equals 13 residues. Trimming took off 4 bases at V and 3 bases at J, with 12 bases between the two ends. Germline CDR1 is GTSNPN and CDR2 is SVGIG (reference sequence). CDR3 residues: CAWNRRRDYGYTF. DNA of the CDR3: TGTGCCTGGAACCGCCGCAGGGACTATGGCTACACCTTC.

The chain uses TRBV5-1 and TRBJ1-1; the D gene is possibly TRBD1 (5 bases). Germline V gene lookup returns CDR1 SGHRS and CDR2 YFSETQ. The CDR3 loop spans 13 amino acids. The ends were cut back, 5 bases at V and 1 base at J, with 9 bases in the middle. The CDR3 protein is CASRPTGNTEAFF. For the CDR3, the DNA is TGCGCCAGCAGACCCACAGGGAACACTGAAGCTTTCTTT. The entire variable domain, with the rest obtained from reference TRBV5-1 and TRBJ1-1, is as follows: KAGVTQTPRYLIKTRGQQVTLSCSPISGHRSVSWYQQTPGQGLQFLFEYFSETQRNKGNFPGRFSGRQFSNSRSEMNVSTLELGDSALYLCASRPTGNTEAFFGQGTRLTVV.

The genes are TRBV12-5 and TRBJ2-2, with a weak D call TRBD2 (6 bases). Per the germline V gene, CDR1 is LGHNT and CDR2 is FRNRAP. V gave up 0 bases and J gave up 3 bases, with 8 bases separating them. CDR3 length equals 15 residues. The CDR3 DNA reads TGTGCTAGTGGTTTGGTAAGCGGGCACACCGGGGAGCTGTTTTTT. Protein product: CASGLVSGHTGELFF.

The rearrangement joins TRBV30 to TRBJ1-2; D is perhaps TRBD1 (6 bases). Trimming removed 1 base from V and 6 bases from J, with 15 bases in between. Germline CDR1 GTSNPN, CDR2 SVGIG (reference sequence). The CDR3 has 14 residues. The CDR3 here is CAWSGLQGIDGYTF. CDR3 coding DNA: TGTGCCTGGAGTGGCTTGCAGGGGATCGATGGCTACACCTTC.

This clone appeared a few times. The CDR3 sequence is CASSAGLAGVPGELFF. The CDR3 DNA sequence: TGTGCCAGCAGCGCGGGACTAGCGGGAGTACCCGGGGAGCTGTTTTTT. The rearrangement links TRBV9 to TRBJ2-2, with 14 nucleotides matching TRBD2. This CDR3 spans 16 amino acids. J lost 6 bases, V lost 3 bases, and 4 bases had no gene match. Germline V gives CDR1 SGDLS, CDR2 YYNGEE.

This chain links TRBV9 with TRBJ2-3, with 10 bases fitting TRBD2. The CDR3 runs to 14 residues. The germline CDR1 and CDR2 sequences are SGDLS and YYNGEE. The trim removed 0 bases at V and 7 bases at J, leaving 2 bases unmatched. In nucleotides, the CDR3 is TGTGCCAGCAGCGTAGGGACTAGCGGATATACGCAGTATTTT. Its protein is CASSVGTSGYTQYF.

This clone is labeled medium-sized (0.01 to 0.1%). The chain joins TRBV6-4 to TRBJ2-1, with 9 bases identical to TRBD2. The CDR3 length is 15 residues. With V trimmed by 2 bases and J by 7 bases, 6 bases remained unmatched. Per the germline V gene, CDR1 is MRHNA and CDR2 is SNTAGT. CDR3 protein: CASSDEVAGANEQFF. The DNA for the CDR3 is TGTGCCAGCAGTGACGAGGTAGCGGGAGCAAATGAGCAGTTCTTC.

The sample holds a few counts of this clone. This rearrangement joins TRBV6-5 to TRBJ1-1, with D perhaps TRBD1 (6 bases). The CDR3 has 14 amino acids. CDR1 is MNHEY and CDR2 is SVGAGI in the germline V gene. V was shortened by 2 bases and J by 2 bases, with 9 bases between the two germline ends. The CDR3 bases are TGTGCCAGCAGTTACGGGACATCTAACACTGAAGCTTTCTTT. This encodes CASSYGTSNTEAFF.

The rearrangement links TRBV5-1 to TRBJ2-5; possible D gene TRBD1, 5 bases. The ends were cut back, 0 bases at V and 1 base at J, with 13 bases in the middle. Germline loops: CDR1 SGHRS, CDR2 YFSETQ. There are 16 residues in the CDR3. In nucleotides, the CDR3 is TGCGCCAGCAGCTTGGGGCAGGGAACCTTCCAAGAGACCCAGTACTTC. This codes for CASSLGQGTFQETQYF.

This rearrangement joins TRBV27 to TRBJ2-7; perhaps TRBD2 as D (5 bases). Trimming pared 2 bases from V and 3 bases from J, leaving 17 bases between. The germline V gene encodes CDR1 MNHEY and CDR2 SMNVEV (reference sequence). The CDR3 length is 16 residues. CDR3 protein: CASSLGERRPLYEQYF. The CDR3 DNA is TGTGCCAGCAGTTTAGGGGAGCGCCGACCGCTCTACGAGCAGTACTTC.

The chain combines TRBV6-1 with TRBJ1-5; TRBD1 agrees at 8 bases. V lost 8 bases and J lost 3; bases outside the gene matches: 3. CDR3 size: 13 residues. Germline loops: CDR1 MNHNS, CDR2 SASEGT. In nucleotides, the CDR3 is TGTGCCAGCCAGGGACAGGCCAATCAGCCCCAGCATTTT. It codes for CASQGQANQPQHF.

The chain uses TRBV5-1 and TRBJ2-1, with TRBD2 identical over 10 bases. V lost 4 bases and J lost 4; bases outside the gene matches: 5. Germline assignment: CDR1 SGHRS and CDR2 YFSETQ. The CDR3 covers 15 residues. The CDR3 spells CASSTGTSVYNEQFF. The CDR3 nucleotides are TGCGCCAGCAGCACCGGGACTAGCGTTTACAATGAGCAGTTCTTC. The full variable domain, with the rest looked up from reference TRBV5-1 and TRBJ2-1, is KAGVTQTPRYLIKTRGQQVTLSCSPISGHRSVSWYQQTPGQGLQFLFEYFSETQRNKGNFPGRFSGRQFSNSRSEMNVSTLELGDSALYLCASSTGTSVYNEQFFGPGTRLTVL.

This sequence joins TRBV5-4 and TRBJ2-1, with TRBD2 identical over 7 bases. Unmatched junction bases numbered 10, after V lost 4 bases and J lost 9 bases. The V gene's germline CDR1 is SGHNT and CDR2 YYREEE (reference sequence). This CDR3 is built from 14 residues. The CDR3 bases are TGTGCCAGCAGCCCCGGGACTACTTTTGGTGAGCAGTTCTTC. Protein sequence: CASSPGTTFGEQFF.

This sequence joins TRBV12-5 and TRBJ1-1; D not certain. Per the germline V gene, CDR1 is LGHNT and CDR2 is FRNRAP. Trimming took 1 base from V and 0 from J, leaving 12 bases between them. CDR3 length: 16 residues. CDR3 DNA: TGTGCTAGTGGTTTGGGGGGAGGCAGCTTGAACACTGAAGCTTTCTTT. It specifies CASGLGGGSLNTEAFF.

The table lists this clone with a few counts. The chain recombines TRBV19 with TRBJ2-2, with D possibly matching TRBD1 (5 bases). This CDR3 region has 12 residues. The V and J ends lost 3 bases and 7 bases respectively, with 6 bases between them. Germline CDR1 is LNHDA and CDR2 is SQIVND (reference sequence). The chain's CDR3 is CASSIRGGELFF. Here the CDR3 DNA reads TGTGCCAGTAGTATTAGGGGCGGGGAGCTGTTTTTT.

This clone has a handful of counts. The chain links TRBV6-5 to TRBJ1-5; D uncertain. Between the trimmed V and J ends, which lost 4 bases and 0 bases, there was a span of 4 bases. CDR1 is MNHEY and CDR2 is SVGAGI in the germline V gene. CDR3 length equals 13 residues. The CDR3 here is CASSSYSNQPQHF. The CDR3 nucleotides are TGTGCCAGCAGTTCTTATAGCAATCAGCCCCAGCATTTT.

The gene calls are TRBV7-3 and TRBJ2-5, with D tentatively TRBD2 (7 bases). The CDR3 covers 13 residues. The V and J ends lost 5 bases and 5 bases respectively, with 12 bases between them. Germline-derived CDR1 and CDR2 are SGHTA and FQGTGA. This chain's CDR3 is CASSARGGETQYF. CDR3 sequence (DNA): TGTGCCAGCAGCGCCAGGGGAGGGGAGACCCAGTACTTC.